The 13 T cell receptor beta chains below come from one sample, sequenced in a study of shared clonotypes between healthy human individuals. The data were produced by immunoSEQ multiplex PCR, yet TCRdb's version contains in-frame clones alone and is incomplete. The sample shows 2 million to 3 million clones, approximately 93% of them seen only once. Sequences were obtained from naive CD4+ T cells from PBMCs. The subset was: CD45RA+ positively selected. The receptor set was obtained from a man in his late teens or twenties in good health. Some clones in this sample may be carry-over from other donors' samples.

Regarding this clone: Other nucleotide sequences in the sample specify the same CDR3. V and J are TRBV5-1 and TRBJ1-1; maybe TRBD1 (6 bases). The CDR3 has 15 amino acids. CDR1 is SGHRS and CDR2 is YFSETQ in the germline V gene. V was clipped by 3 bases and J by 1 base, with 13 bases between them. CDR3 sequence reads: CASSSGQGPNTEAFF. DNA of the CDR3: TGCGCCAGCAGCTCAGGGCAGGGGCCGAACACTGAAGCTTTCTTT.

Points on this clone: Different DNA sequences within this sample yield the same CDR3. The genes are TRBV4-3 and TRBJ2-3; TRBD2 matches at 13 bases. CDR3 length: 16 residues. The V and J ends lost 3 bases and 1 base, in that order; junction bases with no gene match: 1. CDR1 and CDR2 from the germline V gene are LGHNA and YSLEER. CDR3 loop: CASSQGTSGGTDTQYF. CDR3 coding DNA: TGCGCCAGCAGCCAGGGGACTAGCGGGGGCACAGATACGCAGTATTTT.

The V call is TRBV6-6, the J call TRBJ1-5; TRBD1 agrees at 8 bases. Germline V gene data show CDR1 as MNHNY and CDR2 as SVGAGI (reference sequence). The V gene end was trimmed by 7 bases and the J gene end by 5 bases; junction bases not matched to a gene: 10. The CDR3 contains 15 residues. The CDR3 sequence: CASTGQGGGHQPQHF. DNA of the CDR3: TGTGCCAGCACCGGACAGGGTGGAGGGCATCAGCCCCAGCATTTT.

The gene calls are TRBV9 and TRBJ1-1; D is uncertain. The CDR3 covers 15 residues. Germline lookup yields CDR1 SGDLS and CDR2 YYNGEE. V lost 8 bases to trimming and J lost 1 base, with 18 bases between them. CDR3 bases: TGTGCCAGGTCAGAGGAAAAAGGAGCGAACACTGAAGCTTTCTTT. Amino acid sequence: CARSEEKGANTEAFF.

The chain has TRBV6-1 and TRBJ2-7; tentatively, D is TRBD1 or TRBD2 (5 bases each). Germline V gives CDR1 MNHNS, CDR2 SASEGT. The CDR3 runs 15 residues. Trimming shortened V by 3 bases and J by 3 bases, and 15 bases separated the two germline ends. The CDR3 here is CASSEAGSRVYEQYF. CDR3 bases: TGTGCCAGCAGTGAGGCAGGGAGTCGGGTCTACGAGCAGTACTTC.

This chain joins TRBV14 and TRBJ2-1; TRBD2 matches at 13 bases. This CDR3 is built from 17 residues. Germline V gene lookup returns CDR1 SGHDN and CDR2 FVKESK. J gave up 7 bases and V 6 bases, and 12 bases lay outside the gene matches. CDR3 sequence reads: CASRRTSGRRGGNEQFF. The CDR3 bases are TGTGCCAGCAGGCGGACTAGCGGGAGAAGGGGAGGGAATGAGCAGTTCTTC.

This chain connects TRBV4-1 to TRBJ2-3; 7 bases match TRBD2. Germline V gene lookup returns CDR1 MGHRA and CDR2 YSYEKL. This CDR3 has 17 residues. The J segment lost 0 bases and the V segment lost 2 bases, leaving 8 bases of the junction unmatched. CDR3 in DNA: TGCGCCAGCAGCCAACCTCTAGCGGAGGCTAGCACAGATACGCAGTATTTT. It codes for CASSQPLAEASTDTQYF.

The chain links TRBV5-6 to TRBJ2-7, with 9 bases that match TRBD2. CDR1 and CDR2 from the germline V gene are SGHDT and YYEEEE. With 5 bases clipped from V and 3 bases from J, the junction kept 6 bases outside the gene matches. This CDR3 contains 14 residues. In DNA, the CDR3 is TGTGCCAGCAGTTGGAGCGGGAGGTTCTACGAGCAGTACTTC. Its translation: CASSWSGRFYEQYF.

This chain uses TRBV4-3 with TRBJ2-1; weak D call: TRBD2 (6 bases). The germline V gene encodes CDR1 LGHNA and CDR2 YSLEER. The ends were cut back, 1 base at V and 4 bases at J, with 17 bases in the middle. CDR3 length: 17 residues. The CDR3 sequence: CASSQVASTRGYNEQFF. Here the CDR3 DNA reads TGCGCCAGCAGCCAAGTGGCCTCTACCCGGGGGTACAATGAGCAGTTCTTC.

CDR3 residues: CASSGGARRSSYNEQFF. As DNA, the CDR3 is TGTGCCAGCAGTGGAGGGGCAAGGAGGAGCTCCTACAATGAGCAGTTCTTC. V is TRBV25-1 and J is TRBJ2-1, with D perhaps given as TRBD1 or TRBD2 (5 bases each). In germline, CDR1 is MGHDK, CDR2 SYGVNS. CDR3 size: 17 residues. V lost 4 bases to trimming and J lost 0 bases, with 16 bases between them.

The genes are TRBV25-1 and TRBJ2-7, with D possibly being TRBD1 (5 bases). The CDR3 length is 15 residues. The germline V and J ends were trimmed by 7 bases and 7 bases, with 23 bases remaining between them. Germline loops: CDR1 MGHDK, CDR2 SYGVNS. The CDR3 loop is CASTSQARGGGEQYF. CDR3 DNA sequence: TGTGCCAGCACCTCACAGGCACGTGGCGGTGGAGAGCAGTACTTC.

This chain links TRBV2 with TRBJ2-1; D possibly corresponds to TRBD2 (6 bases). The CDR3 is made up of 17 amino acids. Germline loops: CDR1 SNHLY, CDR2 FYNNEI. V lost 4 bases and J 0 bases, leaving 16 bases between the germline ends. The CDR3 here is CASSGPGRESSYNEQFF. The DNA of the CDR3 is TGTGCCAGCAGTGGCCCGGGGCGGGAAAGCTCCTACAATGAGCAGTTCTTC.

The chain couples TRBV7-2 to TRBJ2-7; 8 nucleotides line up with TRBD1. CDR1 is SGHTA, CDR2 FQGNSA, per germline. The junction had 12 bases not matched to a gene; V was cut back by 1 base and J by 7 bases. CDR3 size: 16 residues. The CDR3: CASSLVYWQGASEQYF. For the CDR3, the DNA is TGTGCCAGCAGCTTAGTATATTGGCAGGGGGCGAGTGAGCAGTACTTC.